A selection of T cell receptor beta chains follows, all from one sample in a study of blood T cells in healthy people across ages. One entry per CDR3 protein results from TCRdb running MiXCR on the 5' RACE reads. In the table there are 550,000 to 650,000 distinct CDR3 sequences, 25% to 35% of which are singletons. Sequencing was carried out using blood. Receptor source: a woman aged 80 or over in good health. Each CDR3 is given with its conserved first and last residue. A D gene is named only where the DNA matches it firmly. Clone size is stated in some rows and not others, as once, few, many or a class when expanded.

clone size: few; D gene: -; V gene: TRBV14; J gene: TRBJ2-2; CDR3 DNA: TGTGCCAGCAGCCAAGACAGACCGAACACCGGGGAGCTGTTTTTT; CDR3 protein: CASSQDRPNTGELFF
clone size: many; D gene: -; V gene: TRBV10-3; J gene: TRBJ2-3; CDR3 DNA: TGTGCCATCAAGAGGGAGAGCACAGATACGCAGTATTTT; CDR3 protein: CAIKRESTDTQYF
clone size: many; D gene: -; V gene: TRBV6-2/TRBV6-3; J gene: TRBJ1-1; CDR3 DNA: TGTGCCAGCAGTTACAGGGCCCCTCAACCCAACTATGAAGCTTTCTTT; CDR3 protein: CASSYRAPQPNYEAFF
clone size: -; D gene: TRBD1; V gene: TRBV7-9; J gene: TRBJ1-2; CDR3 DNA: TGTGCCAGCAGCTTAGAAGGTGGGACAGCATATGGCTACACCTTC; CDR3 protein: CASSLEGGTAYGYTF
clone size: many; D gene: TRBD1; V gene: TRBV15; J gene: TRBJ2-7; CDR3 DNA: TGTGCCACCAGCAGGGGACAGGGCAGAAACGAGCAGTACTTC; CDR3 protein: CATSRGQGRNEQYF
clone size: few; D gene: -; V gene: TRBV4-1; J gene: TRBJ1-6; CDR3 DNA: TGCGCCAGCAGCCAAGACGGGGTCCCGAATTCACCCCTCCACTTT; CDR3 protein: CASSQDGVPNSPLHF
clone size: few; D gene: TRBD2; V gene: TRBV5-1; J gene: TRBJ2-5; CDR3 DNA: TGCGCCAGCAGCTGGGGCGGCGGGGGAGAAGAGACCCAGTACTTC; CDR3 protein: CASSWGGGGEETQYF
clone size: -; D gene: -; V gene: TRBV12-3/TRBV12-4; J gene: TRBJ2-1; CDR3 DNA: TGTGCCAGCAGTTTAGCGTATGGGTACGAGCAGTTCTTC; CDR3 protein: CASSLAYGYEQFF
clone size: many; D gene: TRBD1; V gene: TRBV12-3/TRBV12-4; J gene: TRBJ2-7; CDR3 DNA: TGTGCCAGCAGTTTAGTCTCGACAGGGAACTACGAGCAGTACTTC; CDR3 protein: CASSLVSTGNYEQYF
clone size: few; D gene: -; V gene: TRBV7-9; J gene: TRBJ1-2; CDR3 DNA: TGTGCCAGCAGCTTACGGAGCGGGGGGCTCAACTATGGCTACACCTTC; CDR3 protein: CASSLRSGGLNYGYTF
clone size: -; D gene: TRBD1; V gene: TRBV29-1; J gene: TRBJ2-7; CDR3 DNA: TGCAGCGTGGAAGTGGGGACAGCCTACGAGCAGTACTTC; CDR3 protein: CSVEVGTAYEQYF
clone size: many; D gene: TRBD2; V gene: TRBV11-3; J gene: TRBJ2-1; CDR3 DNA: TGTGCCAGCAGCCGCGGGAGCGGGGGTTACAATGAGCAGTTCTTC; CDR3 protein: CASSRGSGGYNEQFF
clone size: once; D gene: TRBD1; V gene: TRBV12-3/TRBV12-4; J gene: TRBJ2-3; CDR3 DNA: TGTGCCAGCAGTCCAACAGGGGGCCCCAGCACAGATGCGCAGTATTTT; CDR3 protein: CASSPTGGPSTDAQYF
clone size: -; D gene: -; V gene: TRBV9; J gene: TRBJ1-2; CDR3 DNA: TGTGCCAGGGCCCTGGCAGTTAGCTATGGCTACACCTTC; CDR3 protein: CARALAVSYGYTF
clone size: many; D gene: -; V gene: TRBV10-2; J gene: TRBJ1-2; CDR3 DNA: TGCGCCAGCAGTGAGTCGAGTCCAGAGATCTATGGCTACACCTTC; CDR3 protein: CASSESSPEIYGYTF
clone size: many; D gene: -; V gene: TRBV20-1; J gene: TRBJ2-7; CDR3 DNA: TGCAGTGCTACCCAAAATTACGAGCAGTACTTC; CDR3 protein: CSATQNYEQYF
clone size: many; D gene: -; V gene: TRBV6-2/TRBV6-3; J gene: TRBJ2-5; CDR3 DNA: TGTGCCAGCAACGACCCTTCCAAGACCCAGTACTTC; CDR3 protein: CASNDPSKTQYF
clone size: -; D gene: TRBD1; V gene: TRBV5-1; J gene: TRBJ2-1; CDR3 DNA: TGCGCCAGCAGCCTCCCGGGACAGGACCTTTCCTACAATGAGCAGTTCTTC; CDR3 protein: CASSLPGQDLSYNEQFF
clone size: many; D gene: -; V gene: TRBV7-2; J gene: TRBJ1-6; CDR3 DNA: TGTGCCAGCATGCCTAAGGGGGGTGGACGTCCTTCACCCCTCCACTTT; CDR3 protein: CASMPKGGGRPSPLHF
clone size: many; D gene: -; V gene: TRBV7-2; J gene: TRBJ2-4; CDR3 DNA: TGTGCCAGCAGCTTAGTGGACTCCAAAAACATTCAGTACTTC; CDR3 protein: CASSLVDSKNIQYF
clone size: -; D gene: TRBD1; V gene: TRBV24-1; J gene: TRBJ2-7; CDR3 DNA: TGTGCCACCAGTGATCCACGGACAGGGGACCCCTACGAGCAGTACTTC; CDR3 protein: CATSDPRTGDPYEQYF
clone size: many; D gene: -; V gene: TRBV20-1; J gene: TRBJ1-2; CDR3 DNA: TGCAGTGCCAGGATTTTAACTAACTATGGCTACACCTTC; CDR3 protein: CSARILTNYGYTF
clone size: many; D gene: -; V gene: TRBV20-1; J gene: TRBJ1-5; CDR3 DNA: TGCAGCGCAGAAGGGTGGGGCAATCAGCCCCAGCATTTT; CDR3 protein: CSAEGWGNQPQHF
clone size: -; D gene: -; V gene: TRBV6-5; J gene: TRBJ1-1; CDR3 DNA: TGTGCCAGCAGTTACACGCGCAGTTCACGAAATACTGAAGCTTTCTTT; CDR3 protein: CASSYTRSSRNTEAFF
clone size: -; D gene: -; V gene: TRBV6-5; J gene: TRBJ1-4; CDR3 DNA: TGTGCCAGCAGTGAGTTATCAAATAATGAAAAACTGTTTTTT; CDR3 protein: CASSELSNNEKLFF
clone size: few; D gene: -; V gene: TRBV7-3; J gene: TRBJ2-2; CDR3 DNA: TGTGCCAGCAGCTTAGGCGGGGTGAACACCGGGGAGCTGTTTTTT; CDR3 protein: CASSLGGVNTGELFF
clone size: many; D gene: -; V gene: TRBV5-5; J gene: TRBJ1-1; CDR3 DNA: TGTGCCAGCAGCGACGACACCCGGAACACTGAAGCTTTCTTT; CDR3 protein: CASSDDTRNTEAFF
clone size: -; D gene: -; V gene: TRBV9; J gene: TRBJ2-7; CDR3 DNA: TGTGCCAGCAGCGTAGGGGGGGGGGCAAGTGAGCAGTACTTC; CDR3 protein: CASSVGGGASEQYF
clone size: -; D gene: -; V gene: TRBV18; J gene: TRBJ2-7; CDR3 DNA: TGCGCCAGCTCAGACGGACAGACCAAATACGAGCAGTACTTC; CDR3 protein: CASSDGQTKYEQYF
clone size: many; D gene: -; V gene: TRBV20-1; J gene: TRBJ2-7; CDR3 DNA: TGCAGTGTCTTTGCGGGTGCCAACGAGCAGTACTTC; CDR3 protein: CSVFAGANEQYF
clone size: -; D gene: TRBD1; V gene: TRBV12-3/TRBV12-4; J gene: TRBJ1-1; CDR3 DNA: TGTGCCAGCAGTCCGGGACAGGGGGCGCGGGACACTGAAGCTTTCTTT; CDR3 protein: CASSPGQGARDTEAFF
clone size: -; D gene: -; V gene: TRBV21-1; J gene: TRBJ1-5; CDR3 DNA: TGTGCCAGCAGCAAAAGGGACAGTCAACGAGGGAGCTATAGCAATCAGCCCCAGCATTTT; CDR3 protein: CASSKRDSQRGSYSNQPQHF
clone size: many; D gene: -; V gene: TRBV20-1; J gene: TRBJ1-2; CDR3 DNA: TGCAGTGCTCGACCCCGTAGGGTTGATAGCCTCTACAGAGGCGGCTACACCTTC; CDR3 protein: CSARPRRVDSLYRGGYTF
clone size: -; D gene: TRBD1; V gene: TRBV20-1; J gene: TRBJ1-1; CDR3 DNA: TGCAGTGCTATGGGACAGGGGGCTCGGACTGAAGCTTTCTTT; CDR3 protein: CSAMGQGARTEAFF
clone size: few; D gene: -; V gene: TRBV7-3; J gene: TRBJ1-1; CDR3 DNA: TGTGCCAGCAGCCCAGGTCCGGGCACTGAAGCTTTCTTT; CDR3 protein: CASSPGPGTEAFF
clone size: many; D gene: -; V gene: TRBV6-2/TRBV6-3; J gene: TRBJ2-3; CDR3 DNA: TGTGCCAGCAGGTCGGACCTCACAGATACGCAGTATTTT; CDR3 protein: CASRSDLTDTQYF
clone size: few; D gene: -; V gene: TRBV20-1; J gene: TRBJ1-5; CDR3 DNA: TGCAGTGCTAGAGATCTGAGGGGGGACAATCAGCCCCAGCATTTT; CDR3 protein: CSARDLRGDNQPQHF
clone size: few; D gene: -; V gene: TRBV7-8; J gene: TRBJ2-2; CDR3 DNA: TGTGCCAGCAGCCTCGAAGGACAGCCGAACACCGGGGAGCTGTTTTTT; CDR3 protein: CASSLEGQPNTGELFF
clone size: -; D gene: -; V gene: TRBV5-1; J gene: TRBJ2-6; CDR3 DNA: TGCGCCAGCAGCTTGGGGGCGGTGGACTCTGGGGCCAACGTCCCGACTTTC; CDR3 protein: CASSLGAVDSGANVPTF
clone size: many; D gene: TRBD2; V gene: TRBV13; J gene: TRBJ2-3; CDR3 DNA: TGTGCCAGCAGCACCTCTGGGACTAGCGACACAGATACGCAGTATTTT; CDR3 protein: CASSTSGTSDTDTQYF
clone size: many; D gene: -; V gene: TRBV3-1; J gene: TRBJ1-2; CDR3 DNA: TGTGCCAGCTCAGGAGGGTATGGCTACACCTTC; CDR3 protein: CASSGGYGYTF
clone size: once; D gene: -; V gene: TRBV29-1; J gene: TRBJ1-3; CDR3 DNA: TGCAGCGCCGCGGGAAACACCATATATTTT; CDR3 protein: CSAAGNTIYF
clone size: few; D gene: -; V gene: TRBV11-2; J gene: TRBJ1-5; CDR3 DNA: TGTGCCAGCAGCTTAGATTCCGGGTGGGATCAGCCCCAGCATTTT; CDR3 protein: CASSLDSGWDQPQHF
clone size: many; D gene: TRBD1; V gene: TRBV7-3; J gene: TRBJ1-1; CDR3 DNA: TGTGCCAGCAGGCTGACCGGGACAGGGCCTTATGAAGCTTTCTTT; CDR3 protein: CASRLTGTGPYEAFF
clone size: many; D gene: -; V gene: TRBV9; J gene: TRBJ2-1; CDR3 DNA: TGTGCCAGCAGCCTCAGAATCTACAATGAGCAGTTCTTC; CDR3 protein: CASSLRIYNEQFF
clone size: -; D gene: TRBD1; V gene: TRBV19; J gene: TRBJ1-1; CDR3 DNA: TGTGCCAGTAGGATGACAGGGGGCCGGGTGAGCACTGAAGCTTTCTTT; CDR3 protein: CASRMTGGRVSTEAFF
clone size: many; D gene: -; V gene: TRBV9; J gene: TRBJ1-2; CDR3 DNA: TGTGCCAGCAGCGTAGACAGCGGATACTATGGCTACACCTTC; CDR3 protein: CASSVDSGYYGYTF